The rows below give T cell receptor beta chains drawn from one sample of a study of breast tumors, draining lymph nodes, adjacent tissues. One entry per CDR3 protein results from TCRdb running MiXCR on the multiplex PCR reads. There are 150,000 to 200,000 distinct CDR3 sequences in the sample; about 33% occur only once, and 3.5% to 4.5% lies in the top ten. Specimen: axillary lymph node tissue. All receptors come from a female donor with breast cancer. Some clones in this sample may be carry-over from other donors' samples. The CDR3 runs from the conserved cysteine through the conserved F or W. D genes are given only for firm matches. The size entry is marked missing in some rows and otherwise reads once, few, many or a size class.

v_gene	d_gene	j_gene	abundance	CDR3nt	CDR3aa
TRBV13	TRBD1	TRBJ1-4	.	TGTGCCAGCAGAGGTTCCGGACAGGATCGTGAAAATCTGTTTTTT	CASRGSGQDRENLFF
TRBV19	TRBD1	TRBJ1-3	many	TGTGCCAGTATGAGACGGAGGACAGGGACTGGAAACACCATATATTTT	CASMRRRTGTGNTIYF
TRBV5-5	TRBD2	TRBJ2-6	many	TGTGCCAGCAGCTTGAGCGGGGGGAGGGGGCAGCTCTCTGGGGCCAACGTCCTGACTTTC	CASSLSGGRGQLSGANVLTF
TRBV10-1	TRBD2	TRBJ2-7	.	TGCGCCAGCTCCCCCCGGGCGGGGGGCTACGAGCAGTACTTC	CASSPRAGGYEQYF
TRBV6-5	.	TRBJ1-5	few	TGTGCCAGCAGTCACGGGGGGGCGCGGGGCAATCAGCCCCAGCATTTT	CASSHGGARGNQPQHF
TRBV20-1	.	TRBJ2-5	.	TGCAGTGCTAGCGACCTAGGGGGGCAAGAGACCCAGTACTTC	CSASDLGGQETQYF
TRBV20-1	.	TRBJ1-2	many	TGCAGTGCCCCCCTGGAGGTCCCCTTCTATGGCTACACCTTC	CSAPLEVPFYGYTF
TRBV5-8	TRBD1	TRBJ1-4	many	TGTGCCAGTTCGCGCAGGGGGCAAACTAATGAAAAACTGTTTTTT	CASSRRGQTNEKLFF
TRBV6-4	.	TRBJ2-3	.	TGTGCCAGCAGTGATACCGGAGGCAGCTACACAGATACGCAGTATTTT	CASSDTGGSYTDTQYF
TRBV19	.	TRBJ2-5	many	TGTGCCAGTAGTATTGGGACGGGAGCGAACAGAGAGACCCAGTACTTC	CASSIGTGANRETQYF
TRBV6-1	.	TRBJ2-3	few	TGTGCCAGCAGTGAAATGCGGGGACAGAGCACAGATACGCAGTATTTT	CASSEMRGQSTDTQYF
TRBV9	.	TRBJ2-4	many	TGTGCCAGCAGCGACGGACGGTCAAACATTCAGTACTTC	CASSDGRSNIQYF
TRBV12-5	TRBD2	TRBJ2-1	many	TGTGCTAGTGGTTCGGGACTAGTAAGCAATGAGCAGTTCTTC	CASGSGLVSNEQFF
TRBV2	.	TRBJ2-2	many	TGTGCCAGCAGTGAGTGGGTCGGGGAGCTGTTTTTT	CASSEWVGELFF
TRBV30	.	TRBJ1-5	few	TGTGCCTGGGCTAGGGGGTTGGATCAGCCCCAGCATTTT	CAWARGLDQPQHF
TRBV3-1	TRBD1	TRBJ2-7	.	TGTGCCAGCAGCCACTCCGGGACAGGGAGGGCCGAGCAGTACTTC	CASSHSGTGRAEQYF
TRBV7-9	.	TRBJ1-5	many	TGTGCCAGCAGCTCCGGGGTTTTTCAGCCCCAGCATTTT	CASSSGVFQPQHF
TRBV20-1	.	TRBJ2-7	.	TGCAGTGCTAGTGACGGGGGAACAGGCTCCGAGCAGTACTTC	CSASDGGTGSEQYF
TRBV12-3/TRBV12-4	.	TRBJ2-7	.	TGTGCCAGCAGTTTCCGGAGGGGAATTTTGGAGCAGTACTTC	CASSFRRGILEQYF
TRBV7-9	TRBD2	TRBJ2-1	.	TGTGCCAGCAGCGTTGTGCTAGCGGGAGCCCCCCTCTACAATGAGCAGTTCTTC	CASSVVLAGAPLYNEQFF
TRBV24-1	.	TRBJ2-2	.	TGTGCCACCAGTGATTGGGTTCGGGGAAACACCGGGGAGCTGTTTTTT	CATSDWVRGNTGELFF
TRBV6-6	TRBD1	TRBJ1-5	.	TGTGCCAGCAGTCACCACGTAGACGGGACAGCCTATGCGCCCCAGCATTTT	CASSHHVDGTAYAPQHF
TRBV12-3/TRBV12-4	TRBD1	TRBJ1-4	many	TGTGCCAGCAGCTCGTCGAGGACAGGGAGAGGGGGGGGGGAAAAACTGTTTTTT	CASSSSRTGRGGGEKLFF
TRBV7-8	.	TRBJ2-7	many	TGTGCCAGCAGCGCGGGGTGGGGGAGCGAGCAGTACTTC	CASSAGWGSEQYF